This T cell receptor beta chain is from a study of cytomegalovirus exposure and HLA in healthy donors. Both 60 Vbeta primers and 13 Jbeta primers went into the PCR. Libraries were prepared by immunoSEQ multiplex PCR; TCRdb keeps only in-frame clonotypes and omits some of them. Of some 200,000 clones in the sample, roughly 80% are singletons; the top ten hold roughly 2.8%. The donors gave bone marrow, and they were healthy. Trimming stripped 6 bases from V and 5 bases from J, with 13 bases between. Germline-derived CDR1 and CDR2 are SNHLY and FYNNEI. This CDR3 contains 13 residues. J is TRBJ1-2 and V is TRBV2; a weak D match, TRBD1 (6 bases). This receptor was identified in a woman aged 50 to 60 in good health and CMV-seropositive. The sequenced sample was PBMCs. CDR3 amino acids: CASSLGRGYGYTF. The CDR3 nucleotides read TGTGCCAGCAGCCTCGGGAGGGGGTATGGCTACACCTTC.